A selection of T cell receptor beta chains follows, all from one sample in a study of T cells in Graves' hyperthyroidism and ophthalmopathy. Each CDR3 protein gets one entry after TCRdb re-called the multiplex PCR reads with MiXCR. Counted here are 750,000 to 950,000 distinct CDR3 sequences, roughly 40% occurring once; the ten biggest clones make up approximately 8.7%. The sequenced sample was blood. The receptors were sampled from a man aged 18 to 30 with Graves' hyperthyroidism. CDR3s include the opening cysteine and the closing phenylalanine or tryptophan. D genes are given only for firm matches. Clone size, where shown, is once, few, many, or a class for clones that have expanded.

TRBJ2-7,-,TRBV4-1,-,TGCGCCAGCAGCCAAGAAGAGGGAGGGGGCGATTACGAGCAGTACTTC,CASSQEEGGGDYEQYF
TRBJ1-1,few,TRBV2,-,TGTGCCAGCGGCCGGGACAATGGCGAAGCTTTCTTT,CASGRDNGEAFF
TRBJ2-7,once,TRBV5-1,TRBD2,TGCGCCAGCACCCGGACTAGCGCCAACTACGAGCAGTACTTC,CASTRTSANYEQYF
TRBJ1-3,few,TRBV5-4,-,TGTGCCAGCAGCTCCGGGGACACTGGAAACACCATATATTTT,CASSSGDTGNTIYF
TRBJ1-1,many,TRBV5-4,-,TGTGCCAGCAGCTCCCCAAGGGATAGGGCTTTCTTT,CASSSPRDRAFF
TRBJ1-1,many,TRBV20-1,-,TGCAGTGCTAGAGAGATGGACAGCGAAGCTTTCTTT,CSAREMDSEAFF
TRBJ1-6,many,TRBV20-1,-,TGCAGTGCTGGGCACCTAGGTAATTCACCCCTCCACTTT,CSAGHLGNSPLHF
TRBJ2-5,many,TRBV20-1,-,TGCAGTGCCCAGCGGGACCAAGAGACCCAGTACTTC,CSAQRDQETQYF
TRBJ2-2,-,TRBV9,TRBD2,TGTGCCAGCAGCGTAGAGCCGGGAGGCTCAAACACCGGGGAGCTGTTTTTT,CASSVEPGGSNTGELFF
TRBJ2-5,few,TRBV5-1,TRBD1,TGCGCCAGCAGCATCGTAGGACAGGGCCTTTTGGAGACCCAGTACTTC,CASSIVGQGLLETQYF
TRBJ1-3,many,TRBV7-9,-,TGTGCCAGCAGCAGAACTGGAAACACCATATATTTT,CASSRTGNTIYF
TRBJ1-1,-,TRBV7-2,-,TGTGCCAGCAGCTTAGGGGTTTCGGGCACTGAAGCTTTCTTT,CASSLGVSGTEAFF
TRBJ1-6,few,TRBV6-5,-,TGTGCCAGCAGTTACTCGGAGGGTAGCTCCTATAATTCACCCCTCCACTTT,CASSYSEGSSYNSPLHF
TRBJ1-6,many,TRBV9,-,TGTGCCAGCAGCCCCCGACAGAGCTCCTATAATTCACCCCTCCACTTT,CASSPRQSSYNSPLHF
TRBJ1-5,few,TRBV4-3,-,TGCGCCAGCAGCCAAGGGCAGGGGCTGGGACCCCAGCATTTT,CASSQGQGLGPQHF
TRBJ2-5,-,TRBV20-1,TRBD2,TGCAGTGCTAGAAGCGAGCGGGAGGGCCTGGAGACCCAGTACTTC,CSARSEREGLETQYF
TRBJ2-7,many,TRBV7-8,TRBD1,TGTGCCAGCAGCTTAGCCGGGACAGTCTCCTACGAGCAGTACTTC,CASSLAGTVSYEQYF
TRBJ1-4,many,TRBV12-3/TRBV12-4,TRBD1,TGTGCCAGCAGACCGGACAGGGTAAATGAAAAACTGTTTTTT,CASRPDRVNEKLFF
TRBJ1-1,many,TRBV19,-,TGTGCCAGTAGTATCCTGGCGGAAACTGAAGCTTTCTTT,CASSILAETEAFF
TRBJ1-1,few,TRBV12-3/TRBV12-4,-,TGTGCCAGCAGTTTGGAGGCTCCGGCGACTGAAGCTTTCTTT,CASSLEAPATEAFF
TRBJ1-1,-,TRBV7-4,TRBD1,TGTGCCAGCAGCTTAGTAGGGGGCGTAGCGGACACTGAAGCTTTCTTT,CASSLVGGVADTEAFF
TRBJ1-1,many,TRBV25-1,TRBD1,TGTGCCAGCAGTGAATATGGGACAGGGGTCGATGAAGCTTTCTTT,CASSEYGTGVDEAFF
TRBJ1-1,many,TRBV29-1,-,TGCAGCGTTGACGGCGGTGGTGATCTTCCTGAAGCTTTCTTT,CSVDGGGDLPEAFF
TRBJ2-5,many,TRBV7-9,-,TGTGCCAGCAGCTTGGACAGTAACCAAGAGACCCAGTACTTC,CASSLDSNQETQYF
TRBJ1-5,few,TRBV5-1,-,TGCGCCAGCAGCTTGGCCGGCTTATTGCATCAGCCCCAGCATTTT,CASSLAGLLHQPQHF
TRBJ2-7,-,TRBV7-2,-,TGTGCCAGCAGTATGGGACTTGGGACCTACGAGCAGTACTTC,CASSMGLGTYEQYF
TRBJ1-1,many,TRBV12-3/TRBV12-4,-,TGTGCCAGCAGCTACGACAGCCGGGCTTTCTTT,CASSYDSRAFF
TRBJ2-5,few,TRBV10-3,TRBD1,TGTGCCAGCCGGACAGGGACCCCACAAGAGACCCAGTACTTC,CASRTGTPQETQYF
TRBJ1-5,many,TRBV10-3,TRBD1,TGTGCCATCAGTGAAGTAGAGGGCGGCAGGGGGTTGACCCAGCATTTT,CAISEVEGGRGLTQHF
TRBJ2-2,-,TRBV2,-,TGTGCCAGCCGGGGGCGGACGAACACCGGGGAGCTGTTTTTT,CASRGRTNTGELFF
TRBJ2-2,many,TRBV7-3,-,TGTGCCAGCAGCTTAGAGGGCTTCACCGGGGAGCTGTTTTTT,CASSLEGFTGELFF
TRBJ1-5,-,TRBV6-5,-,TGTGCCAGCAGTTTACTAGGGGAGGGCAATCAGCCCCAGCATTTT,CASSLLGEGNQPQHF
TRBJ2-5,-,TRBV7-2,TRBD1,TGTGCCAGCAGCTTAGAGGGGGCCACCGGGCGGGAGACCCAGTACTTC,CASSLEGATGRETQYF
TRBJ2-5,-,TRBV5-1,-,TGCGCCAGCAGCTTAAAGGGGTCCCAAGAGACCCAGTACTTC,CASSLKGSQETQYF
TRBJ1-2,-,TRBV29-1,-,TGCGGCGTTGGAGAGGGAAACTATGGCTACACCTTC,CGVGEGNYGYTF
TRBJ1-3,-,TRBV7-9,-,TGTGCCAGCAGCTTAGAAAGTCGCTCTGGAAACACCATATATTTT,CASSLESRSGNTIYF
TRBJ1-4,-,TRBV7-2,-,TGTGCCAGCAGCTTAGGCCTTGGGGGAAAACTGTTTTTT,CASSLGLGGKLFF
TRBJ2-5,few,TRBV7-9,-,TGTGCCAGCACCTTTGGGGGGGGCGTACAAGAGACCCAGTACTTC,CASTFGGGVQETQYF
TRBJ1-2,many,TRBV15,-,TGTGCCACCAGCAAGGAGGGGGGAGGTTATGGCTACACCTTC,CATSKEGGGYGYTF
TRBJ1-1,-,TRBV25-1,-,TGTGCCAGCAGTTTAATTGGTGGGGAAGGTATGAACACTGAAGCTTTCTTT,CASSLIGGEGMNTEAFF
TRBJ2-3,few,TRBV7-2,-,TGTGCCAGCAGCCCTAGAGGGACAGATACGCAGTATTTT,CASSPRGTDTQYF
TRBJ2-7,few,TRBV6-5,TRBD1,TGTGCCAGCAGTGCGGACAGGGTTGGCGAGCAGTACTTC,CASSADRVGEQYF
TRBJ2-5,many,TRBV7-9,TRBD1,TGTGCCAGCAGCTTGGACAGGCTGTGGGAGACCCAGTACTTC,CASSLDRLWETQYF
TRBJ2-2,many,TRBV29-1,TRBD1,TGCAGCGTTGAGACCCCGGGACAGGGCGTCGGGGAGCTGTTTTTT,CSVETPGQGVGELFF
TRBJ2-7,once,TRBV5-4,TRBD1,TGTGCCAGCAGCCTCCGGGACAGGGTACGCGAGCAGTACTTC,CASSLRDRVREQYF